This TCR beta chain emerged from a study of T-cell reconstitution after alpha-beta-depleted transplantation in children. There are 13 residues in the CDR3. The germline V and J ends were trimmed by 3 bases and 4 bases, with 10 bases remaining between them. Looked up from germline, CDR1 is SGHTA and CDR2 is FQGTGA. A TCRbeta library incorporating unique molecular identifiers was prepared. TCRdb analysed the PCR reads with MiXCR anew, one entry per CDR3 protein. The sample lists around 670,000 distinct CDR3 sequences, about 12% occurring once. V gene TRBV7-3 combines with J gene TRBJ2-7; D perhaps matches TRBD1 (6 bases). The receptor comes from a girl aged 2 to 10 with congenital amegakaryocytic thrombocytopenia, due to receive a stem cell transplant. The input for sequencing was PBMCs, taken before TCRalphabeta/CD19-depleted stem cell transplant. The CDR3 DNA reads as TGTGCCAGCAGCTTGGAGACAGGTTACGAGCAGTACTTC. Translated: CASSLETGYEQYF.